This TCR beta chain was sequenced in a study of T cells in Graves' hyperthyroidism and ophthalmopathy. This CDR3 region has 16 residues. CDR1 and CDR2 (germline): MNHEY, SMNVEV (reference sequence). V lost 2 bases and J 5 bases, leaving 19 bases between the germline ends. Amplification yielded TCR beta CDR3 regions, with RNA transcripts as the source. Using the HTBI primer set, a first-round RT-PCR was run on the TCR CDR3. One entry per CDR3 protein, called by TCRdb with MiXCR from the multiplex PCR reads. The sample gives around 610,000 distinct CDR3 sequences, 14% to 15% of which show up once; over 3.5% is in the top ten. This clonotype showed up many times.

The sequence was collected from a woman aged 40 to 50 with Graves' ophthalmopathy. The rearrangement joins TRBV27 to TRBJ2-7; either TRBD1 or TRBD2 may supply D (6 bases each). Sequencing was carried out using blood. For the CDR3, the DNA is TGTGCCAGCAGTTTACTCTCCGGGGGCGGTCTCAACGAGCAGTACTTC. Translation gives CASSLLSGGGLNEQYF.